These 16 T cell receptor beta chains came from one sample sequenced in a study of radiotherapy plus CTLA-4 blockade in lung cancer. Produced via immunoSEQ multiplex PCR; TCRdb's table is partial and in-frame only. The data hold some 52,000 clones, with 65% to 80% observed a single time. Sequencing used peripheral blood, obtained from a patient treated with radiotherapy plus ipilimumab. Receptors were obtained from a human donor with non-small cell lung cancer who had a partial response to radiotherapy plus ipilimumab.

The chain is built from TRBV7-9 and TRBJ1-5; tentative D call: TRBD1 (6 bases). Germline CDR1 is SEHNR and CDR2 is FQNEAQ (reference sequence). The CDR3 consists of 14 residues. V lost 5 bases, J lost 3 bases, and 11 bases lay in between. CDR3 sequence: CASSLQGDNQPQHF. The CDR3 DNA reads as TGTGCCAGCAGCCTACAGGGTGACAATCAGCCCCAGCATTTT.

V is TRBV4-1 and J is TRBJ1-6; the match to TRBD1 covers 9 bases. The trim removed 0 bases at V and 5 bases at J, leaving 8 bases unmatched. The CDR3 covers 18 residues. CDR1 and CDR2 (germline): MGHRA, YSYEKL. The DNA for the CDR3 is TGCGCCAGCAGCCAAGATAGGACACAGGGGGCTGATAATTCACCCCTCCACTTT. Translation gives CASSQDRTQGADNSPLHF.

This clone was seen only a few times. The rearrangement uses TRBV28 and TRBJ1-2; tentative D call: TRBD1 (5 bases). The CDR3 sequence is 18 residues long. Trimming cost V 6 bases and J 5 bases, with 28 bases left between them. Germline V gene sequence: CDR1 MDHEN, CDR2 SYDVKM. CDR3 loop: CASSLTLPFSSSGYGYTF. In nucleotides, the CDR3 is TGTGCCAGCAGCTTGACCCTCCCCTTTAGCAGTTCAGGGTATGGCTACACCTTC.

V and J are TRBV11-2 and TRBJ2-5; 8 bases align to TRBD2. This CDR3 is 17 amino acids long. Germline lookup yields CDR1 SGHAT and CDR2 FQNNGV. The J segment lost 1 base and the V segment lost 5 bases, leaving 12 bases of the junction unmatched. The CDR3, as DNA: TGTGCCAGCAGCCTCCTCCGGGGGGGTCCCCCCCAAGAGACCCAGTACTTC. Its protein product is CASSLLRGGPPQETQYF.

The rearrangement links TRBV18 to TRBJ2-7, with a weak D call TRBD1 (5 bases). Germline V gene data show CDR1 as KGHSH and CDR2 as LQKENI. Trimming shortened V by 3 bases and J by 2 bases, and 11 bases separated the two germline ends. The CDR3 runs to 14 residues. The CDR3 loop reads CASSPLRGTYEQYF. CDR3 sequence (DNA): TGTGCCAGCTCACCCCTAAGGGGCACCTACGAGCAGTACTTC.

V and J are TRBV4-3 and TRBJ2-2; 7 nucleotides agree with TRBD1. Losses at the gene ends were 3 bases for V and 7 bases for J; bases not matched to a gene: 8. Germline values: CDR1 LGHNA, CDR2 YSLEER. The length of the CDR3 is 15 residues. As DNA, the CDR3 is TGCGCCAGCAGCCAGGTTGACAGGGAAGGCGGGGAGCTGTTTTTT. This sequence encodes CASSQVDREGGELFF.

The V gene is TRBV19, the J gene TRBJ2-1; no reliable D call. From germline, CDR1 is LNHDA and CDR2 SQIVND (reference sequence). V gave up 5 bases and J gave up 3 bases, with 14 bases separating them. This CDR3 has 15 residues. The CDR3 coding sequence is TGTGCCAGTAGTCCGGATAGCTCGGTCTACAATGAGCAGTTCTTC. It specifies CASSPDSSVYNEQFF. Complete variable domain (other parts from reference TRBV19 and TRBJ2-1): DGGITQSPKYLFRKEGQNVTLSCEQNLNHDAMYWYRQDPGQGLRLIYYSQIVNDFQKGDIAEGYSVSREKKESFPLTVTSAQKNPTAFYLCASSPDSSVYNEQFFGPGTRLTVL.

The CDR3 here is CASSQGANSYEQYF. In DNA form, the CDR3 reads TGCGCCAGCAGCCAAGGGGCAAACTCCTACGAGCAGTACTTC. The V call is TRBV4-1, the J call TRBJ2-7; D gene uncertain. The V end was cut by 1 base, the J end by 0 bases, with 7 bases between. The CDR3 totals 14 residues. CDR1 is MGHRA, CDR2 YSYEKL, per germline.

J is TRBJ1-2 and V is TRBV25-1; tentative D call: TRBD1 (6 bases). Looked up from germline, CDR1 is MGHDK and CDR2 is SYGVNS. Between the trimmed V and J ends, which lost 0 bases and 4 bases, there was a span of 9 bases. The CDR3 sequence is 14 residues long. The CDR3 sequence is CASSEYGGTYGYTF. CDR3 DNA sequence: TGTGCCAGCAGTGAATATGGGGGCACCTATGGCTACACCTTC.

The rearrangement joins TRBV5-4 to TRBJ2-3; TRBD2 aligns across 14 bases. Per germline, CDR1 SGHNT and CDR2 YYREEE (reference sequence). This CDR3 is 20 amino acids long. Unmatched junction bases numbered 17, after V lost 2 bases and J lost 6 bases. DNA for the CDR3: TGTGCCAGCAGCTTCTGGGGCCCGGCAAGACTAGCGGGGGGGCCCGATACGCAGTATTTT. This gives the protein CASSFWGPARLAGGPDTQYF.

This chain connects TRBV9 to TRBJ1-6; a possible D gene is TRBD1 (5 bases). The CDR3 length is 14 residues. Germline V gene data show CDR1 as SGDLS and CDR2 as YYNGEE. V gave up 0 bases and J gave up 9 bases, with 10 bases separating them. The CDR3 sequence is CASSVVGDSSPLHF. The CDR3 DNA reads TGTGCCAGCAGCGTAGTAGGGGATTCTTCACCCCTCCACTTT.

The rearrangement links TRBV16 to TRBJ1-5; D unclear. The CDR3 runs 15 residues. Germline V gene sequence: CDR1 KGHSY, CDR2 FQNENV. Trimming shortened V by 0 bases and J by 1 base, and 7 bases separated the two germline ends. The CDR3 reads CASSQSGGSNQPQHF. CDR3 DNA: TGTGCCAGCAGCCAATCGGGCGGGAGCAATCAGCCCCAGCATTTT.

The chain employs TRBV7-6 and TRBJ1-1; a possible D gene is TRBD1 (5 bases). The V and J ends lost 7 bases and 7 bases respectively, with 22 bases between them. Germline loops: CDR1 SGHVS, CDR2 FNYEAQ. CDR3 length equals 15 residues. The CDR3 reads CASILFPAGSSEAFF. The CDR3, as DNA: TGTGCCAGCATCCTATTCCCGGCAGGGTCGAGTGAAGCTTTCTTT.

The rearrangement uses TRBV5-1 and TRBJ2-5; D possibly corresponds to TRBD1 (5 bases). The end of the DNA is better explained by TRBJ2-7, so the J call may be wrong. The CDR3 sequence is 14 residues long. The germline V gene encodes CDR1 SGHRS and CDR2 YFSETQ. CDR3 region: CASSLVRGSYEQYF. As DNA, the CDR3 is TGCGCCAGCAGCTTGGTTAGGGGCTCCTACGAGCAGTACTTC.

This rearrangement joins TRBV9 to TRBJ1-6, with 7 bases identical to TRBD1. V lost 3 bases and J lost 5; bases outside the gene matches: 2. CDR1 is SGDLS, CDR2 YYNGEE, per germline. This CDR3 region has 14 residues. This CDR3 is CASSAGTDNSPLHF. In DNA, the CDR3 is TGTGCCAGCAGCGCCGGGACAGATAATTCACCCCTCCACTTT.

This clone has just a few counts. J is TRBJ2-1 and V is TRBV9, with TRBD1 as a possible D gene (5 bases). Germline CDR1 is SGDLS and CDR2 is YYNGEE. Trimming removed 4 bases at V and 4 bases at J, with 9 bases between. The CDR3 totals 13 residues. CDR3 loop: CASSTGSYNEQFF. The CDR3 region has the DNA TGTGCCAGCAGCACAGGCTCTTACAATGAGCAGTTCTTC.